This T cell receptor beta chain was sequenced for a study of CD8+CD57+ T cells in acquired aplastic anemia. Background on the study: Healthy donors had, on average, roughly 10 million reads for their CD4+ cells. Study-wide findings and caveats: Comparison of patients with controls identified almost 30 shared CD8+ CDR3 sequences.

V shed 6 bases and J shed 8 bases, with 17 bases lying between them. CDR3 length: 14 residues. Germline lookup yields CDR1 MNHNY and CDR2 SVGAGI (reference sequence). The use of genomic DNA as template underpinned the TCR beta VDJ and CDR3 profiling. Each CDR3 protein gets one entry after TCRdb re-called the reads with MiXCR. This table holds 100,000 to 150,000 distinct CDR3 sequences, around 50% found once. In its sample, this clonotype was seen many times. The antigen remains undetermined. The receptor was derived from a human donor in good health, serving as a control. The chain uses TRBV6-6 and TRBJ1-3; D might be TRBD1 (5 bases). Sequenced sample: sorted CD4+, CD8+, or CD8+CD57+ T cells (not recorded which) from PBMCs. CDR3 protein: CASRRPGTPDTIYF. CDR3 in DNA: TGTGCCAGCAGGAGGCCCGGGACGCCGGACACCATATATTTT.